One sample yielded the 9 T cell receptor beta chains listed below, sequenced in a study of cytomegalovirus exposure and HLA in healthy donors. Researchers ran the PCR with 60 Vbeta and 13 Jbeta primers. Repertoires were generated with immunoSEQ multiplex PCR, while TCRdb's copy carries only in-frame clones and drops some. Of 110,000 to 150,000 clones listed, about two thirds are singletons. What was sequenced was PBMCs. The receptors shown here come from a man aged 40-49 years in good health and CMV-seronegative.

The rearrangement uses TRBV18 and TRBJ1-4; a weak D match, TRBD1 (5 bases). Germline loops: CDR1 KGHSH, CDR2 LQKENI. V lost 6 bases to trimming and J lost 8 bases, with 16 bases between them. This CDR3 has 14 residues. CDR3 protein: CASSLGHTEEKLFF. CDR3 in DNA: TGTGCCAGCTCTCTAGGACATACCGAAGAAAAACTGTTTTTT.

The V gene is TRBV7-6, the J gene TRBJ1-2, with D possibly being TRBD1 (5 bases). V was clipped by 8 bases and J by 5 bases, with 12 bases between them. The germline gives CDR1 SGHVS, CDR2 FNYEAQ. This CDR3 contains 12 residues. DNA for the CDR3: TGTGCCAGCTGGGGGAGGGGTTATGGCTACACCTTC. Translation: CASWGRGYGYTF.

The chain couples TRBV2 to TRBJ2-2; D is unresolved. Trimming shortened V by 7 bases and J by 7 bases, and 13 bases separated the two germline ends. Germline CDR1 SNHLY, CDR2 FYNNEI. This CDR3 contains 13 residues. For the CDR3, the DNA is TGTGCCAGCAACGGTCGATTAGTCGGGGAGCTGTTTTTT. Its protein product is CASNGRLVGELFF.

The chain combines TRBV4-3 with TRBJ2-7; 9 bases map to TRBD2. Looked up from germline, CDR1 is LGHNA and CDR2 is YSLEER. V gave up 4 bases and J gave up 7 bases; unmatched junction bases: 8. The CDR3 spans 14 residues. CDR3 residues: CASSPLRLAEEQYF. CDR3 DNA: TGCGCCAGCAGCCCCCTGAGACTAGCGGAGGAGCAGTACTTC.

The chain combines TRBV4-1 with TRBJ2-5, with 11 bases lining up with TRBD2. CDR1 is MGHRA and CDR2 is YSYEKL in the germline V gene. V lost 0 bases, J lost 11 bases, and 14 bases stayed unmatched. The CDR3 spans 17 residues. CDR3 loop: CASSQEVRTSGSLKQYF. The DNA for the CDR3 is TGCGCCAGCAGCCAAGAGGTGAGAACTAGCGGGAGTTTAAAGCAGTACTTC.

V is TRBV2 and J is TRBJ2-2; perhaps TRBD1 as D (7 bases). V was clipped by 3 bases and J by 7 bases, with 12 bases between them. The CDR3 loop spans 14 amino acids. Germline V gene data show CDR1 as SNHLY and CDR2 as FYNNEI. The CDR3 sequence: CASSDRGDSGELFF. In DNA, the CDR3 is TGTGCCAGCAGTGACAGGGGGGATAGCGGGGAGCTGTTTTTT.

The chain joins TRBV10-3 to TRBJ1-2; 9 nucleotides align to TRBD1. Looked up from germline, CDR1 is ENHRY and CDR2 is SYGVKD. The V gene end was trimmed by 8 bases and the J gene end by 8 bases; junction bases not matched to a gene: 9. This CDR3 contains 13 residues. The CDR3 protein is CAIGTGRISGYTF. CDR3 in DNA: TGTGCCATCGGGACAGGGCGTATTTCAGGCTACACCTTC.

CDR3 sequence reads: CATSRGLGQPQHF. The DNA of the CDR3 is TGTGCCACCAGCAGAGGCCTAGGTCAGCCCCAGCATTTT. The chain recombines TRBV15 with TRBJ1-5, with D uncertain. The germline V and J ends were trimmed by 1 base and 6 bases, with 7 bases remaining between them. Germline values: CDR1 LNHNV, CDR2 YYDKDF (reference sequence). The CDR3 runs to 13 residues.

The table lists this clone with a few counts. CDR3 loop: CASSSPGAGSTDTQYF. CDR3 DNA: TGTGCCAGCAGTTCCCCAGGAGCGGGGAGCACAGATACGCAGTATTTT. This chain links TRBV28 with TRBJ2-3; the match to TRBD2 covers 7 bases. This CDR3 has 16 amino acids. Germline assignment: CDR1 MDHEN and CDR2 SYDVKM. The ends lost 4 bases at V and 0 bases at J; junction bases unmatched: 7.